What follows describes a single TCR beta chain. The antigen it recognizes is unknown. Base quality data are lacking; no much larger clone is found one base away. The sample is drawn from a study of graft-versus-host responses after intestinal transplantation (dated by TCRdb to the early 2020s). Regarding the complete study: The transplants that recipients received were multivisceral, liver-intestinal, or isolated intestinal. Every recipient was given anti-thymocyte globulin induction, followed by about three years of maintenance tacrolimus and steroids. After intestinal transplantation, graft-versus-host and host-versus-graft alloreactive T cell clones were followed in the graft, circulation and bone marrow using bulk TCR-beta CDR3 sequencing. Alloreactive clones were identified by sequencing pre-transplant mixed lymphocyte reaction products and comparing these products with unstimulated pre-transplant donor and recipient T cells. The cohort enrolled under 30 intestinal transplant recipients, one of whom was a retransplant, and a few patients without pretransplant specimens were excluded. A peak of at least 4% donor T cells among recipient peripheral blood mononuclear cells was the definition used for donor T cell macrochimerism. Instead of going to the commercial service, samples from three later patients were sequenced in-house on an Illumina MiSeq and processed with MiXCR.

The library was generated by the immunoSEQ multiplex PCR assay. For most patients, genomic DNA was isolated with the Qiagen DNeasy Blood and Tissue Kit and shipped frozen to Adaptive Biotechnologies for TCR sequencing. For most patients, genomic DNA was subjected to high-throughput TCR-beta CDR3 sequencing by Adaptive Biotechnologies. The original pipeline was this. TCR sequencing data for roughly 17 patients were retrieved from Adaptive's ImmunoSEQ software; three other patients were processed with MiXCR and VDJtools. CD4 versus CD8 sorting errors were corrected by removing sequences found in both subsets at a frequency ratio below 5:1. CDR3 nucleotide sequences shared by donor and recipient were removed because the origin of these sequences could not be assigned. Alloreactive clones required at least 2-fold expansion over unstimulated cells and minimum CFSE-low frequency of 0.002% (template counts) or 0.001% (read counts). A clone was considered mappable if detected in the sequenced pre-transplant spleen, lymph node, or MLR CFSE-low populations of the donor or recipient. The cumulative frequency of alloreactive clones was calculated as a percentage of all sequences, weighted by copy number. TCRdb took this table from immuneACCESS and kept in-frame rearrangements with V and J called. Such tables lack part of the clones; where checked against another copy, unresolved V genes explain under half of the gap, and the rest is unexplained. V and J calls and clone size are as listed in that table; D and trimming were resolved from the DNA. The sample table shows 60,000 to 80,000 clones, and 80% to 95% are seen once. Approximately 1.3% of the sample rests with the top ten.

This sample's time point label indicates: cells obtained before transplantation from donor or recipient. CD3+CD4+ and CD3+CD8+ populations were FACS-sorted from unstimulated pre-transplant donor and recipient cells taken from spleen or lymph nodes. As encoded in the germline V gene, CDR1 is SGHDT while CDR2 is YYEEEE. V is cut back by 4 bases and J by 2 bases, with 10 bases in the junction unmatched. The CDR3 contains 17 residues, cysteine and phenylalanine counted. CDR3 DNA only is kept here, 51 bases in frame from base 1. The paper as a whole reports these results and caveats: GvH clones were detected in recipient bone marrow, and some appeared earlier in ileal mucosa or blood, consistent with an intestinal mucosal origin. Early after transplant, peak levels of circulating GvH clones were associated with declines in HvG clones. The conclusions were limited by the relatively low number and heterogeneity of the intestinal transplant patients. In patients with donor T cell macrochimerism, the allografts had high GvH to HvG T cell clonal ratios.

Recombination connected TRBV5-6 to TRBJ2-3, with 10 bases aligning to TRBD2. The clonotype comes from a human donor who received an intestinal transplant. The sample was unstimulated CD8+ T cells sorted from spleen or lymph node cells, taken before intestinal transplant. The DNA is TGTGCCAGCAGCGGGCTACTAGCGGGGAGTAACACAGATACGCAGTATTTT. Translation gives CASSGLLAGSNTDTQYF. The full variable domain, completed from the reference TRBV5-6 and TRBJ2-3 proteins outside the CDR3, reads DAGVTQSPTHLIKTRGQQVTLRCSPKSGHDTVSWYQQALGQGPQFIFQYYEEEERQRGNFPDRFSGHQFPNYSSELNVNALLLGDSALYLCASSGLLAGSNTDTQYFGPGTRLTVL.